Below are 31 T cell receptor beta chains sequenced from a single sample in a study of T cell responses to AZD1222 COVID-19 vaccine. Some clones are missing from TCRdb's copy, which holds only in-frame ones; the method was immunoSEQ multiplex PCR. The table has some 90,000 clones, nearly 90% seen once. The sample in question was peripheral blood, obtained on day 0 of AZD1222 vaccination. These receptors were taken from an adult in good health.

The chain combines TRBV5-5 with TRBJ2-7, with a tentative D call TRBD1 (6 bases). The V gene lost 2 bases and the J gene lost 4 bases, with 13 bases spanning the gap. Germline V lookup: CDR1 SGHKS, CDR2 YYEKEE (reference sequence). The length of the CDR3 is 14 residues. CDR3 nucleotide sequence: TGTGCCAGCAGCTTTAGGCAGGGGTGGTACGAGCAGTACTTC. This codes for CASSFRQGWYEQYF.

This chain joins TRBV27 and TRBJ1-5; TRBD1 is a possible D gene (6 bases). There are 14 residues in the CDR3. CDR1 MNHEY and CDR2 SMNVEV come from the germline V gene (reference sequence). Trimming stripped 6 bases from V and 4 bases from J, with 13 bases between. The chain's CDR3 is CASRRTGINQPQHF. The CDR3 coding sequence is TGTGCCAGCAGACGAACAGGGATAAATCAGCCCCAGCATTTT.

The chain has TRBV11-2 and TRBJ2-7; TRBD1 aligns across 8 bases. The V segment lost 5 bases and the J segment 4 bases; nucleotides outside the gene matches: 4. Per the germline V gene, CDR1 is SGHAT and CDR2 is FQNNGV. The CDR3 has 13 amino acids. This chain's CDR3 is CASSTGQGYEQYF. The CDR3 DNA reads TGTGCCAGCAGCACAGGACAGGGTTACGAGCAGTACTTC.

This clone was seen a single time. The chain recombines TRBV27 with TRBJ1-5, with TRBD1 as a possible D gene (6 bases). Per the germline V gene, CDR1 is MNHEY and CDR2 is SMNVEV (reference sequence). Trimming stripped 8 bases from V and 7 bases from J, with 18 bases between. This CDR3 is built from 14 residues. CDR3 loop: CASSPDSFGQPQHF. As DNA, the CDR3 is TGTGCCAGCTCCCCGGACAGTTTCGGACAGCCCCAGCATTTT.

The V and J genes are TRBV3-1 (or the pseudogene TRBV3-2) and TRBJ1-1; D ambiguous. CDR1 and CDR2 from the germline V gene are LGHDT and YNNKEL (reference sequence). The CDR3 runs 14 residues. Deletions cut 1 base from V and 7 bases from J, with 13 bases between. The CDR3 region is CASSQASMRIEAFF. DNA of the CDR3: TGTGCCAGCAGCCAAGCCTCGATGAGGATTGAAGCTTTCTTT.

Written as DNA, the CDR3 is TGTGCCAGCAGCGTAGACAAGACCTTC. Translated, it gives CASSVDKTF. This chain joins TRBV9 and TRBJ1-2; no definite D call. CDR1 SGDLS and CDR2 YYNGEE come from the germline V gene. With 0 bases removed from V and 14 bases from J, the gap between germline ends came to 5 bases. This CDR3 spans 9 amino acids.

This clone was observed once. The chain couples TRBV6-5 to TRBJ1-1, with 11 bases fitting TRBD1. Germline V lookup: CDR1 MNHEY, CDR2 SVGAGI. The CDR3 has 16 residues. With V trimmed by 1 base and J by 3 bases, 4 bases remained unmatched. The CDR3 loop is CASSYLPGQGDTEAFF. CDR3 in DNA: TGTGCCAGCAGTTACTTACCGGGACAGGGGGACACTGAAGCTTTCTTT.

This chain uses TRBV7-9 with TRBJ2-5; weak D call: TRBD2 (5 bases). Germline V lookup: CDR1 SEHNR, CDR2 FQNEAQ (reference sequence). This CDR3 contains 17 residues. Trimming pared 2 bases from V and 1 base from J, leaving 17 bases between. The CDR3 reads CASSLRTSGSAQETQYF. CDR3 in DNA: TGTGCCAGCAGCTTAAGGACCTCGGGGTCTGCCCAAGAGACCCAGTACTTC. Variable domain in full (rest from reference TRBV7-9 and TRBJ2-5): DTGVSQNPRHKITKRGQNVTFRCDPISEHNRLYWYRQTLGQGPEFLTYFQNEAQLEKSRLLSDRFSAERPKGSFSTLEIQRTEQGDSAMYLCASSLRTSGSAQETQYFGPGTRLLVL.

The chain joins TRBV7-3 to TRBJ1-6; D is uncertain. The germline CDR1 and CDR2 sequences are SGHTA and FQGTGA. The CDR3 length is 16 residues. With 2 bases removed from V and 5 bases from J, the gap between germline ends came to 13 bases. The CDR3 reads CASSLFRPGNNSPLHF. The CDR3 nucleotides are TGTGCCAGCAGCTTATTCCGACCGGGGAATAATTCACCCCTCCACTTT.

This chain connects TRBV5-1 to TRBJ1-5; TRBD1 is a possible D gene (6 bases). The CDR3 consists of 13 residues. Germline V CDR1 and CDR2: SGHRS, YFSETQ. V was clipped by 2 bases and J by 4 bases, with 7 bases between them. The CDR3, as DNA: TGCGCCAGCAGCTTACAGGGTAATCAGCCCCAGCATTTT. Translating gives CASSLQGNQPQHF.

The chain uses TRBV7-2 and TRBJ2-5; the D gene is possibly TRBD2 (5 bases). Germline V CDR1 and CDR2: SGHTA, FQGNSA. This CDR3 region has 13 residues. V was trimmed by 4 bases and J by 5 bases, leaving 11 bases between them. This CDR3 is CASSSSSGETQYF. CDR3 coding DNA: TGTGCCAGCAGCTCCTCCTCGGGGGAGACCCAGTACTTC.

This chain connects TRBV24-1 to TRBJ2-2, with D maybe TRBD1 (5 bases). Between the trimmed V and J ends, which lost 3 bases and 4 bases, there was a span of 14 bases. Germline values: CDR1 KGHDR, CDR2 SFDVKD. The CDR3 spans 16 residues. The CDR3 nucleotides read TGTGCCACCAGTGATATCGGCAGGGTCGGCACCGGGGAGCTGTTTTTT. Its protein is CATSDIGRVGTGELFF.

The rearrangement uses TRBV7-9 and TRBJ1-1; D gene uncertain. Trimming pared 1 base from V and 5 bases from J, leaving 11 bases between. Germline CDR1 SEHNR, CDR2 FQNEAQ (reference sequence). The CDR3 is 14 residues long. The CDR3 spells CASSLDVGETEAFF. The CDR3 DNA is TGTGCCAGCAGCTTAGATGTGGGAGAAACTGAAGCTTTCTTT.

J is TRBJ2-5 and V is TRBV3-1 (or the pseudogene TRBV3-2), with D unclear. Germline V CDR1 and CDR2: LGHDT, YNNKEL (reference sequence). Trimming cost V 1 base and J 3 bases, with 6 bases left between them. The CDR3 is made up of 13 amino acids. The CDR3 DNA is TGTGCCAGCAGCCAAGCTTCAGAAGAGACCCAGTACTTC. It is translated as CASSQASEETQYF.

This chain joins TRBV10-3 and TRBJ1-2; D may be TRBD1 (5 bases). Looked up from germline, CDR1 is ENHRY and CDR2 is SYGVKD. CDR3 size: 12 residues. Trimming took off 10 bases at V and 6 bases at J, with 15 bases between the two ends. The DNA of the CDR3 is TGTGCCACCACGGGACCCTCGGATGGCTACACCTTC. This encodes CATTGPSDGYTF.

The V and J genes are TRBV3-1 (or the pseudogene TRBV3-2) and TRBJ2-1; unclear D gene. The CDR3 sequence is 13 residues long. In germline, CDR1 is LGHDT, CDR2 YNNKEL (reference sequence). Trimming left V 4 bases short and J 5 bases short, with 9 bases between. The CDR3 bases are TGTGCCAGCAGCCCATACACAAACAATGAGCAGTTCTTC. Protein product: CASSPYTNNEQFF.

The chain carries TRBV10-3 and TRBJ2-2; D is perhaps TRBD1 (6 bases). The CDR3 extends over 14 amino acids. The germline V gene has CDR1 ENHRY and CDR2 SYGVKD. Trimming took 11 bases from V and 1 from J, leaving 14 bases between them. CDR3: CAAGTTQNTGELFF. CDR3 bases: TGTGCCGCAGGGACAACCCAGAACACCGGGGAGCTGTTTTTT.

The V and J genes are TRBV7-3 and TRBJ1-2, with 8 bases matching TRBD1. Germline lookup yields CDR1 SGHTA and CDR2 FQGTGA. Losses at the gene ends were 4 bases for V and 6 bases for J; bases not matched to a gene: 7. CDR3 length equals 14 residues. In DNA form, the CDR3 reads TGTGCCAGCAGCTCAGGACAGGGAATTGATGGCTACACCTTC. Translating it yields CASSSGQGIDGYTF.

Notes on this clone: Other DNA sequences in this sample translate to the same CDR3. V and J are TRBV6-4 and TRBJ2-7, with D uncertain. V was cut by 2 bases and J by 3 bases, with 2 bases left in between. There are 11 residues in the CDR3. The germline V gene has CDR1 MRHNA and CDR2 SNTAGT. The DNA of the CDR3 is TGTGCCAGCAGTGACGGCTACGAGCAGTACTTC. It codes for CASSDGYEQYF.

The chain has TRBV19 and TRBJ2-1; 8 nucleotides match TRBD2. The V gene end was trimmed by 5 bases and the J gene end by 8 bases; junction bases not matched to a gene: 11. The CDR3 spans 15 residues. Germline values: CDR1 LNHDA, CDR2 SQIVND (reference sequence). CDR3 DNA sequence: TGTGCCAGTAGTTGGACTAGCCGGAGAGGGGATGAGCAGTTCTTC. Encoded protein: CASSWTSRRGDEQFF.

This chain uses TRBV7-3 with TRBJ2-3; no firm D call. CDR1 and CDR2 from the germline V gene are SGHTA and FQGTGA. This CDR3 contains 14 residues. Deletions cut 2 bases from V and 1 base from J, with 7 bases between. This CDR3 reads CASSLSPGTDTQYF. In DNA form, the CDR3 reads TGTGCCAGCAGCTTATCCCCCGGCACAGATACGCAGTATTTT. Combining the CDR3 with reference TRBV7-3 and TRBJ2-3 gives the whole variable domain GAGVSQTPSNKVTEKGKYVELRCDPISGHTALYWYRQSLGQGPEFLIYFQGTGAADDSGLPNDRFFAVRPEGSVSTLKIQRTERGDSAVYLCASSLSPGTDTQYFGPGTRLTVL.

This clone was observed once. The V gene is TRBV7-2, the J gene TRBJ2-3, with D unclear. The CDR3 covers 14 residues. Germline CDR1 and CDR2: SGHTA and FQGNSA. V was clipped by 5 bases and J by 2 bases, with 11 bases between them. The CDR3 protein is CASSPGPDTDTQYF. CDR3 DNA sequence: TGTGCCAGCAGCCCCGGGCCCGACACAGATACGCAGTATTTT.

CDR3: CASSLLGASNEKLFF. The CDR3 DNA reads as TGTGCCAGCAGTTTACTTGGGGCGAGTAATGAAAAACTGTTTTTT. The chain recombines TRBV28 with TRBJ1-4; perhaps TRBD1 as D (5 bases). The ends were cut back, 2 bases at V and 4 bases at J, with 11 bases in the middle. The CDR3 sequence is 15 residues long. Germline V lookup: CDR1 MDHEN, CDR2 SYDVKM. Full variable domain (rest looked up from reference TRBV28 and TRBJ1-4): DVKVTQSSRYLVKRTGEKVFLECVQDMDHENMFWYRQDPGLGLRLIYFSYDVKMKEKGDIPEGYSVSREKKERFSLILESASTNQTSMYLCASSLLGASNEKLFFGSGTQLSVL.

The chain combines TRBV28 with TRBJ2-7; 10 bases are shared with TRBD2. CDR1 is MDHEN, CDR2 SYDVKM, per germline. Unmatched junction bases numbered 6, after V lost 7 bases and J lost 3 bases. The CDR3 consists of 14 residues. CDR3 residues: CASTSLAGIYEQYF. DNA for the CDR3: TGTGCCAGCACTTCACTAGCGGGGATCTACGAGCAGTACTTC.

The rearrangement links TRBV6-6 to TRBJ1-1; D may be TRBD1 (5 bases). Trimming removed 6 bases at V and 5 bases at J, with 10 bases between. This CDR3 comprises 12 residues. CDR1 MNHNY and CDR2 SVGAGI come from the germline V gene (reference sequence). As DNA, the CDR3 is TGTGCCAGCAGCCCGGGGGGGACTGAAGCTTTCTTT. Translating gives CASSPGGTEAFF.

V gene TRBV18 combines with J gene TRBJ1-2, with D maybe TRBD1 (6 bases). The V gene's germline CDR1 is KGHSH and CDR2 LQKENI. The CDR3 length is 13 residues. V was cut by 8 bases and J by 10 bases, with 20 bases left in between. The CDR3 DNA reads TGTGCCAGCGTATTCCGGACAGATTCGGCCTACACCTTC. It is translated as CASVFRTDSAYTF.

V and J are TRBV21-1 and TRBJ2-5; the table's TRBD2 call for D was not verified on the DNA. TRBV21-1 is assigned pseudogene status. This CDR3 has 14 amino acids. The CDR3 bases are TGTGCCAGCAGCAAAGCGGAGCTACAAGAGACCCAGTACTTC. This encodes CASSKAELQETQYF.

V gene TRBV2 combines with J gene TRBJ2-5, with 9 bases fitting TRBD2. The V gene's germline CDR1 is SNHLY and CDR2 FYNNEI. The ends lost 5 bases at V and 4 bases at J; junction bases unmatched: 8. This CDR3 is 15 amino acids long. The CDR3 reads CASSRSGGPGETQYF. The CDR3 nucleotides are TGTGCCAGCAGTCGGAGCGGGGGGCCTGGAGAGACCCAGTACTTC. Looking up the rest from reference TRBV2 and TRBJ2-5 gives the full variable domain: EPEVTQTPSHQVTQMGQEVILRCVPISNHLYFYWYRQILGQKVEFLVSFYNNEISEKSEIFDDQFSVERPDGSNFTLKIRSTKLEDSAMYFCASSRSGGPGETQYFGPGTRLLVL.

The V and J genes are TRBV12-3 or TRBV12-4 and TRBJ2-1, with D unresolved. The CDR3 length is 12 residues. Trimming shortened V by 6 bases and J by 7 bases, and 10 bases separated the two germline ends. The CDR3 DNA follows: TGTGCCAGCAGCCCTCTCGGGAATGAGCAGTTCTTC. Its protein product is CASSPLGNEQFF.

The rearrangement uses TRBV21-1 and TRBJ2-3. TRBV21-1 is deemed a pseudogene. The CDR3 sequence is 14 residues long. The CDR3 sequence: CASSNPGTLDTQYF. CDR3 sequence (DNA): TGTGCCAGCAGCAACCCGGGGACGCTAGATACGCAGTATTTT.

The chain carries TRBV7-2 and TRBJ1-4; weak D call: TRBD1 (6 bases). This CDR3 is built from 14 residues. Germline CDR1 and CDR2: SGHTA and FQGNSA. V was shortened by 4 bases and J by 3 bases, with 9 bases between the two germline ends. The CDR3 DNA sequence: TGTGCCAGCAGCTACGGACAGTCTAATGAAAAACTGTTTTTT. Its translation is CASSYGQSNEKLFF.